This section outlines one T cell receptor (beta chain) sequence together with its context. In the original workflow: Junction-only immunoSEQ sequences carried no quality scores, so filtering differed. TCRdb keeps only in-frame clones here, not all; method: immunoSEQ multiplex PCR. V and J calls and clone size are as listed in that table; D and trimming were resolved from the DNA. The table has some 2,000,000 clones, over 85% seen once; the top ten hold around 1.1%. Selected positively for CCR7 and CD45RO-negative, naive CD8 cells excluded terminally differentiated effector memory CD45RA+ cells. There were no recent acute infections or vaccinations among the donors, who were healthy HIV-negative adults. The record originates from a study of shared clonotypes between healthy human individuals. Study-level information: Researchers drew samples from two women and a few men aged 18 to 49. For every donor, three CD4 naive, three CD4 memory, two CD8 naive and one CD8 memory plates were used.

This sequence originates from a man between 18 and 29 years old in good health. Material for sequencing was naive CD8+ T cells sorted from blood.

The CDR3 DNA reads TGTGCCAGCAGTTACTCCTTGGACATGAACACCGGGGAGCTGTTTTTT. Amino acid sequence: CASSYSLDMNTGELFF. The rearrangement uses TRBV6-5 and TRBJ2-2; D is perhaps TRBD1 (5 bases). V shed 0 bases and J shed 1 base, with 9 bases lying between them. The germline CDR1 and CDR2 sequences are MNHEY and SVGAGI. The CDR3 is made up of 16 amino acids.